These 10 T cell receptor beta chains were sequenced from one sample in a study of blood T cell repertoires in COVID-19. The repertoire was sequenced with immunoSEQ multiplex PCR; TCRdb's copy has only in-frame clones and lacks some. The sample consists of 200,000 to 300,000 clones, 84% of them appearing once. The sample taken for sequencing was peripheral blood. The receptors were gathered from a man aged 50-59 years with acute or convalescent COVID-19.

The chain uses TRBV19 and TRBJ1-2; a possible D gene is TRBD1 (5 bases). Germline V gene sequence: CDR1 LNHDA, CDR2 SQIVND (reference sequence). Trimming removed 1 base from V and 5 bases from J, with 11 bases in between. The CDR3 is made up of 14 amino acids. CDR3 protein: CASSIGGAAYGYTF. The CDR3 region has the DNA TGTGCCAGTAGTATAGGCGGGGCAGCATATGGCTACACCTTC.

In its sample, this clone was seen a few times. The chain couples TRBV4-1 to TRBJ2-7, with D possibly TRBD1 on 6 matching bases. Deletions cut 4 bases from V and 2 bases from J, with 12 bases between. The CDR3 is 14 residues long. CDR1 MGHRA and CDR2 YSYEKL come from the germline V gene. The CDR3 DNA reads TGCGCCAGCAGCCTCCAGACAGGTACCTACGAGCAGTACTTC. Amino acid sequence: CASSLQTGTYEQYF.

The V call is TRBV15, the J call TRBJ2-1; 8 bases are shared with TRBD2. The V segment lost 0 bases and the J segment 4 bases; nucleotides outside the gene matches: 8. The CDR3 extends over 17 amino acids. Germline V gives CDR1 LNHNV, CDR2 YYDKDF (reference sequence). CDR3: CATSRDKLKRGYNEQFF. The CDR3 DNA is TGTGCCACCAGCAGAGATAAGCTCAAGCGGGGGTACAATGAGCAGTTCTTC.

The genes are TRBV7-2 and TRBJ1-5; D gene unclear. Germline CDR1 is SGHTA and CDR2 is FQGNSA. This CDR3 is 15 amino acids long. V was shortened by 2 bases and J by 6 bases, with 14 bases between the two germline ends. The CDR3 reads CASSLSWGEGQPQHF. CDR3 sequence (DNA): TGTGCCAGCAGCTTAAGCTGGGGAGAAGGTCAGCCCCAGCATTTT.

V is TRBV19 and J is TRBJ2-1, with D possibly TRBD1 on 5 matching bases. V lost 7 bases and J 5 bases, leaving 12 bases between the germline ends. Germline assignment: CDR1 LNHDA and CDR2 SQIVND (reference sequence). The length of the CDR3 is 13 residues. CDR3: CASKGPPHNEQFF. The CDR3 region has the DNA TGTGCCAGTAAGGGGCCCCCGCACAATGAGCAGTTCTTC.

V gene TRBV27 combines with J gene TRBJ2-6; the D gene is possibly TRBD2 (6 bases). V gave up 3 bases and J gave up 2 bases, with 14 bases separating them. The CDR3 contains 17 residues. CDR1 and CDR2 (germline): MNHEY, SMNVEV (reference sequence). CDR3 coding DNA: TGTGCCAGCAGTTTTCAGACTAGGGTTGCTGGGGCCAACGTCCTGACTTTC. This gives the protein CASSFQTRVAGANVLTF.

CDR3 in DNA: TGTGCCACCAGCAGAGACCGGACAGGACCTACGAACTATGGCTACACCTTC. Its protein is CATSRDRTGPTNYGYTF. The chain combines TRBV15 with TRBJ1-2, with 7 bases matching TRBD1. Trimming removed 0 bases from V and 2 bases from J; junction bases left unmatched: 9. Germline V gives CDR1 LNHNV, CDR2 YYDKDF (reference sequence). The CDR3 runs to 17 residues.

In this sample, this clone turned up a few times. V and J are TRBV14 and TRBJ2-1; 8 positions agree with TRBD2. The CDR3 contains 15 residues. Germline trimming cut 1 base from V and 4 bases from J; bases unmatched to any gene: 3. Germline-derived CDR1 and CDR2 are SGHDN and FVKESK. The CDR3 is CASSQVAGIYNEQFF. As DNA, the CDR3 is TGTGCCAGCAGCCAAGTAGCGGGGATTTACAATGAGCAGTTCTTC.

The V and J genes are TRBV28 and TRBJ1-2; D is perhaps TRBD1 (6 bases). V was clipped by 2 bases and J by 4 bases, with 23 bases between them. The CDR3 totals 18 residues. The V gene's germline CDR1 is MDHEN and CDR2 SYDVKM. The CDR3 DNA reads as TGTGCCAGCAGTTTAGGGGGTACGGGGGGCGCAACTCTCTATGGCTACACCTTC. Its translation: CASSLGGTGGATLYGYTF.

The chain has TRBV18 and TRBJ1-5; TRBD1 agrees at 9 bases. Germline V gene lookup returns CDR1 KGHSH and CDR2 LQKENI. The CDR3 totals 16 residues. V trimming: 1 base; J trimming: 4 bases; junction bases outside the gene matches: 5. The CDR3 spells CASSPLGQGLNQPQHF. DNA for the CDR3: TGTGCCAGCTCACCACTCGGACAGGGGTTAAATCAGCCCCAGCATTTT.